The sequence of this TCR beta chain was determined in a study of T-cell memory formation after mild COVID-19. For the study at large: Clustering of TCRs was largely donor specific. Study-wide points: Memory from before infection featured some responding clones, which suggests cross-reactive memory joined. Mainly in CM and EM were contracting CD4+ clones; CD8+ were in EMRA. Clones from the second wave (peaking day 37) had unconfirmed SARS-CoV-2 specificity.

This clonotype was detected a few times. As yet, its antigen is unknown. One entry per CDR3 protein results from TCRdb running MiXCR on the 5' RACE reads. The repertoire holds about 340,000 distinct CDR3 sequences, with 14% as singletons. Germline values: CDR1 SGDLS, CDR2 YYNGEE. The V gene lost 0 bases and the J gene lost 5 bases, with 5 bases spanning the gap. The CDR3 is 13 residues long. The chain employs TRBV9 and TRBJ2-2; D unclear. The TCR sequence derives from a man aged 18 to 35 who had mild COVID-19 (a few samples of this study predate the infection). Cell type and time point are not known. The source material was PBMCs or a T cell subset sorted from them (not recorded which). DNA for the CDR3: TGTGCCAGCAGCGTAGTTCGAACCGGGGAGCTGTTTTTT. Its translation: CASSVVRTGELFF.